The sequence of this T cell receptor beta chain was determined in a study of blood T cells in healthy people across ages. Points from the study as a whole: Estimates of total diversity, which came from one million sequenced T cells, were considered to be underestimates.

Trimming removed 0 bases from V and 8 bases from J; junction bases left unmatched: 5. Germline V lookup: CDR1 DFQATT, CDR2 SNEGSKA (reference sequence). This CDR3 contains 13 residues. With a J-beta primer mix and a sample-barcoded 5' primer, a second PCR ran 7 to 11 cycles. In TCRdb, the 5' RACE reads were re-called with MiXCR into one record per CDR3 protein. Of about 1 million distinct CDR3 sequences listed, 40% to 45% are singletons. About this clonotype itself: Its antigen is still unknown.

The chain has TRBV20-1 and TRBJ2-3; 7 positions match TRBD2. The receptor's source is a woman aged 55 to 70 in good health. Sequenced sample: blood. CDR3 in DNA: TGCAGTGCTAGAGATAACGAGCGGGGTACGCAGTATTTT. Amino acids: CSARDNERGTQYF.